These T cell receptor beta chains were read from a single sample in a study of shared clonotypes between healthy human individuals. TCRdb's copy holds only in-frame clones and misses some; the assay was immunoSEQ multiplex PCR. Of about 2.4 million clones in the sample, 80% to 95% were seen once. The sequenced sample consisted of naive CD4+ T cells from PBMCs. These receptors came from a man younger than 30 in good health. Some clones in this sample may be carry-over from other donors' samples. Both conserved end residues are part of each CDR3. A D gene is named only where the DNA matches it firmly. The size field is filled for only some rows; it gives once, few, many or a size class.

D gene: -; J gene: TRBJ2-7; clone size: -; V gene: TRBV18; CDR3 protein: CASSRGGASHEQYF; CDR3 DNA: TGTGCCAGCTCCCGTGGGGGGGCTAGCCACGAGCAGTACTTC
D gene: -; J gene: TRBJ2-7; clone size: -; V gene: TRBV19; CDR3 protein: CASSIGLRSSYEQYF; CDR3 DNA: TGTGCCAGTAGTATAGGTCTCAGGAGCTCCTACGAGCAGTACTTC
D gene: -; J gene: TRBJ2-1; clone size: -; V gene: TRBV7-2; CDR3 protein: CASGERGAGEQFF; CDR3 DNA: TGTGCCAGCGGCGAGAGAGGGGCGGGTGAGCAGTTCTTC
D gene: -; J gene: TRBJ2-5; clone size: -; V gene: TRBV5-1; CDR3 protein: CASSLAWLQETQYF; CDR3 DNA: TGCGCCAGCAGCTTGGCCTGGTTACAAGAGACCCAGTACTTC
D gene: -; J gene: TRBJ2-1; clone size: -; V gene: TRBV7-9; CDR3 protein: CASSLLGSGSSYNEQFF; CDR3 DNA: TGTGCCAGCAGCTTACTGGGAAGCGGAAGCTCCTACAATGAGCAGTTCTTC
D gene: TRBD1; J gene: TRBJ1-2; clone size: -; V gene: TRBV4-1; CDR3 protein: CASSPPRGPGYTF; CDR3 DNA: TGCGCCAGCAGCCCTCCCAGGGGGCCCGGCTACACCTTC
D gene: -; J gene: TRBJ2-7; clone size: -; V gene: TRBV9; CDR3 protein: CASSVLSSSYEQYF; CDR3 DNA: TGTGCCAGCAGCGTACTGTCTAGCTCCTACGAGCAGTACTTC
D gene: -; J gene: TRBJ1-1; clone size: -; V gene: TRBV18; CDR3 protein: CASSPVAGTSNTEAFF; CDR3 DNA: TGTGCCAGCTCACCGGTAGCAGGGACGTCGAACACTGAAGCTTTCTTT
D gene: -; J gene: TRBJ2-7; clone size: -; V gene: TRBV5-4; CDR3 protein: CASSFRARSYEQYF; CDR3 DNA: TGTGCCAGCAGCTTTCGGGCCAGGTCCTACGAGCAGTACTTC
D gene: -; J gene: TRBJ1-1; clone size: -; V gene: TRBV9; CDR3 protein: CASSQRSGLTEAFF; CDR3 DNA: TGTGCCAGCAGCCAACGGTCGGGTCTCACTGAAGCTTTCTTT
D gene: TRBD2; J gene: TRBJ2-1; clone size: once; V gene: TRBV5-1; CDR3 protein: CASSLIAGGEQFF; CDR3 DNA: TGCGCCAGCAGCTTAATAGCGGGAGGTGAGCAGTTCTTC
D gene: -; J gene: TRBJ2-1; clone size: -; V gene: TRBV5-1; CDR3 protein: CASSRTTYSYNEQFF; CDR3 DNA: TGCGCCAGCAGCCGGACGACCTACTCCTACAATGAGCAGTTCTTC
D gene: TRBD2; J gene: TRBJ2-7; clone size: -; V gene: TRBV11-3; CDR3 protein: CASSSTRAGDGEQYF; CDR3 DNA: TGTGCCAGCAGCTCCACTAGAGCGGGAGACGGCGAGCAGTACTTC
D gene: TRBD2; J gene: TRBJ2-3; clone size: -; V gene: TRBV6-5; CDR3 protein: CASSGGTSRDTQYF; CDR3 DNA: TGTGCCAGCAGTGGAGGGACTAGCCGGGATACGCAGTATTTT
D gene: -; J gene: TRBJ2-3; clone size: -; V gene: TRBV19; CDR3 protein: CASSTNLVADTQYF; CDR3 DNA: TGTGCCAGTAGTACCAACCTAGTGGCAGATACGCAGTATTTT
D gene: TRBD2; J gene: TRBJ2-1; clone size: -; V gene: TRBV11-1; CDR3 protein: CASSFTSGSGNEQFF; CDR3 DNA: TGTGCCAGCAGCTTTACTAGCGGGAGTGGCAATGAGCAGTTCTTC
D gene: -; J gene: TRBJ2-7; clone size: -; V gene: TRBV27; CDR3 protein: CASSIRTTGEQYF; CDR3 DNA: TGTGCCAGCAGTATCCGGACGACCGGCGAGCAGTACTTC
D gene: TRBD1; J gene: TRBJ2-7; clone size: -; V gene: TRBV27; CDR3 protein: CASSSGQVTAYEQYF; CDR3 DNA: TGTGCCAGCAGTTCAGGACAGGTAACAGCCTACGAGCAGTACTTC
D gene: -; J gene: TRBJ2-7; clone size: once; V gene: TRBV7-8; CDR3 protein: CASSVGGGEQYF; CDR3 DNA: TGTGCCAGCAGCGTCGGAGGGGGGGAGCAGTACTTC
D gene: -; J gene: TRBJ1-2; clone size: -; V gene: TRBV21-1; CDR3 protein: CASSIGPFSGYGYTF; CDR3 DNA: TGTGCCAGCAGCATAGGGCCGTTCTCAGGCTATGGCTACACCTTC
D gene: -; J gene: TRBJ2-2; clone size: few; V gene: TRBV5-4; CDR3 protein: CASSSPGAGELFF; CDR3 DNA: TGTGCCAGCAGCTCTCCAGGTGCCGGGGAGCTGTTTTTT
D gene: -; J gene: TRBJ1-5; clone size: -; V gene: TRBV7-9; CDR3 protein: CASSLTGNQPQHF; CDR3 DNA: TGTGCCAGCAGCTTAACGGGGAATCAGCCCCAGCATTTT
D gene: -; J gene: TRBJ1-2; clone size: -; V gene: TRBV11-2; CDR3 protein: CASSLGRYGYTF; CDR3 DNA: TGTGCCAGCAGCTTGGGCAGATATGGCTACACCTTC
D gene: -; J gene: TRBJ2-2; clone size: -; V gene: TRBV6-6; CDR3 protein: CASKHRVEGTGELFF; CDR3 DNA: TGTGCCAGCAAGCACAGGGTCGAGGGAACCGGGGAGCTGTTTTTT
D gene: TRBD2; J gene: TRBJ2-1; clone size: -; V gene: TRBV11-2; CDR3 protein: CASSLVAGLAGTEQFF; CDR3 DNA: TGTGCCAGCAGCTTAGTTGCGGGACTAGCGGGAACTGAGCAGTTCTTC
D gene: TRBD1; J gene: TRBJ1-2; clone size: -; V gene: TRBV30; CDR3 protein: CAFSTGNYGYTF; CDR3 DNA: TGTGCCTTCTCGACAGGGAACTATGGCTACACCTTC
D gene: TRBD2; J gene: TRBJ2-3; clone size: -; V gene: TRBV5-1; CDR3 protein: CASSLGGSGGTDTQYF; CDR3 DNA: TGCGCCAGCAGCTTGGGCGGGAGTGGCGGCACAGATACGCAGTATTTT
D gene: -; J gene: TRBJ2-2; clone size: once; V gene: TRBV11-2; CDR3 protein: CASSLAGRRVTGELFF; CDR3 DNA: TGTGCCAGCAGCTTAGCGGGTCGGAGGGTCACCGGGGAGCTGTTTTTT
D gene: -; J gene: TRBJ1-1; clone size: -; V gene: TRBV6-5; CDR3 protein: CASSYLGQDTEAFF; CDR3 DNA: TGTGCCAGCAGTTACCTAGGGCAGGACACTGAAGCTTTCTTT
D gene: -; J gene: TRBJ2-7; clone size: -; V gene: TRBV6-5; CDR3 protein: CASGLRSYEQYF; CDR3 DNA: TGTGCCAGTGGGCTAAGGTCCTACGAGCAGTACTTC
D gene: -; J gene: TRBJ2-5; clone size: -; V gene: TRBV7-9; CDR3 protein: CASSLVSETQYF; CDR3 DNA: TGTGCCAGCAGCTTAGTTAGTGAGACCCAGTACTTC
D gene: TRBD1; J gene: TRBJ2-1; clone size: -; V gene: TRBV5-1; CDR3 protein: CASSFPGQGEQFF; CDR3 DNA: TGCGCCAGCAGCTTTCCGGGACAGGGTGAGCAGTTCTTC
D gene: -; J gene: TRBJ2-5; clone size: -; V gene: TRBV18; CDR3 protein: CASSLLGAGGFQETQYF; CDR3 DNA: TGTGCCAGCTCACTTCTTGGTGCAGGTGGATTCCAAGAGACCCAGTACTTC
D gene: TRBD2; J gene: TRBJ2-1; clone size: few; V gene: TRBV7-3; CDR3 protein: CASSLVTGGNEQFF; CDR3 DNA: TGTGCCAGCAGCTTAGTTACGGGGGGCAATGAGCAGTTCTTC
D gene: TRBD2; J gene: TRBJ2-7; clone size: -; V gene: TRBV6-5; CDR3 protein: CASSYSGGGPYEQYF; CDR3 DNA: TGTGCCAGCAGTTACTCCGGGGGAGGGCCGTACGAGCAGTACTTC
D gene: -; J gene: TRBJ1-1; clone size: -; V gene: TRBV15; CDR3 protein: CATSRGRTMNTEAFF; CDR3 DNA: TGTGCCACCAGCAGAGGCCGGACCATGAACACTGAAGCTTTCTTT
D gene: TRBD2; J gene: TRBJ2-1; clone size: -; V gene: TRBV28; CDR3 protein: CASSLVGGYNEQFF; CDR3 DNA: TGTGCCAGCAGTTTAGTCGGGGGGTACAATGAGCAGTTCTTC
D gene: -; J gene: TRBJ1-3; clone size: -; V gene: TRBV29-1; CDR3 protein: CSVEDSRSGNTIYF; CDR3 DNA: TGCAGCGTTGAGGACTCCCGCTCTGGAAACACCATATATTTT
D gene: TRBD2; J gene: TRBJ2-5; clone size: -; V gene: TRBV11-2; CDR3 protein: CASSRSGRPQETQYF; CDR3 DNA: TGTGCCAGCAGCCGTAGCGGGAGGCCCCAAGAGACCCAGTACTTC
D gene: -; J gene: TRBJ2-1; clone size: -; V gene: TRBV5-1; CDR3 protein: CASRHNAVSMGYLGLFF; CDR3 DNA: TGCGCCAGCAGGCATAACGCAGTCAGTATGGGGTACTTGGGGCTGTTCTTC
D gene: TRBD1; J gene: TRBJ2-7; clone size: once; V gene: TRBV18; CDR3 protein: CASSPMGQGIDEQYF; CDR3 DNA: TGTGCCAGCTCACCAATGGGACAGGGGATCGACGAGCAGTACTTC
D gene: -; J gene: TRBJ2-3; clone size: -; V gene: TRBV9; CDR3 protein: CASSGVPSGDTQYF; CDR3 DNA: TGTGCCAGCAGCGGGGTCCCCTCTGGGGATACGCAGTATTTT
D gene: -; J gene: TRBJ1-5; clone size: -; V gene: TRBV19; CDR3 protein: CASTPLGGKGQPQHF; CDR3 DNA: TGTGCCAGTACCCCCCTGGGGGGTAAAGGTCAGCCCCAGCATTTT
D gene: TRBD1; J gene: TRBJ2-5; clone size: -; V gene: TRBV5-4; CDR3 protein: CASSPAPSGQRQETQYF; CDR3 DNA: TGTGCCAGCAGCCCCGCCCCCTCGGGACAGAGACAAGAGACCCAGTACTTC
D gene: -; J gene: TRBJ2-4; clone size: once; V gene: TRBV4-1; CDR3 protein: CASSQDRLGPKNIQYF; CDR3 DNA: TGCGCCAGCAGCCAAGATCGGTTGGGACCCAAAAACATTCAGTACTTC
D gene: TRBD1; J gene: TRBJ2-2; clone size: -; V gene: TRBV27; CDR3 protein: CASNRGPNTGELFF; CDR3 DNA: TGTGCCAGCAACAGGGGGCCGAACACCGGGGAGCTGTTTTTT
D gene: -; J gene: TRBJ2-7; clone size: -; V gene: TRBV4-3; CDR3 protein: CASSQVALSSYEQYF; CDR3 DNA: TGCGCCAGCAGCCAAGTAGCGCTGAGCTCCTACGAGCAGTACTTC
D gene: -; J gene: TRBJ1-2; clone size: -; V gene: TRBV5-1; CDR3 protein: CASSLDGFYGYTF; CDR3 DNA: TGCGCCAGCAGCCTGGACGGCTTCTATGGCTACACCTTC
D gene: -; J gene: TRBJ2-7; clone size: -; V gene: TRBV2; CDR3 protein: CASIWEHPYEQYF; CDR3 DNA: TGTGCCAGCATCTGGGAACACCCCTACGAGCAGTACTTC
D gene: -; J gene: TRBJ1-5; clone size: -; V gene: TRBV4-3; CDR3 protein: CASSQVLSAPGSNQPQHF; CDR3 DNA: TGCGCCAGCAGCCAAGTTCTTTCGGCCCCTGGGAGCAATCAGCCCCAGCATTTT
D gene: -; J gene: TRBJ2-3; clone size: -; V gene: TRBV29-1; CDR3 protein: CSGGTDTQYF; CDR3 DNA: TGCAGCGGAGGGACAGATACGCAGTATTTT
D gene: -; J gene: TRBJ1-1; clone size: -; V gene: TRBV6-5; CDR3 protein: CASSLRTRGTEAFF; CDR3 DNA: TGTGCCAGCAGTTTACGGACCCGGGGCACTGAAGCTTTCTTT
D gene: -; J gene: TRBJ2-2; clone size: -; V gene: TRBV2; CDR3 protein: CASQGVETANTGELFF; CDR3 DNA: TGTGCCAGCCAAGGGGTTGAGACCGCGAACACCGGGGAGCTGTTTTTT